A single sample gave rise to the 3 T cell receptor beta chains below, sequenced in a study of blood T cell repertoires in COVID-19. Measured with immunoSEQ multiplex PCR; TCRdb has only the in-frame clones, and not every one. The profile shows about 41,000 clones, around 81% of them singletons. The sequencing sample was made of peripheral blood. The receptors were gathered from a woman aged 80 or over with acute or convalescent COVID-19.

The V gene is TRBV6-5, the J gene TRBJ1-4; TRBD1 matches at 7 bases. Germline V gives CDR1 MNHEY, CDR2 SVGAGI. The V gene end was trimmed by 5 bases and the J gene end by 8 bases; junction bases not matched to a gene: 8. This CDR3 comprises 14 residues. The CDR3: CASSPEPGGEKLFF. The CDR3 bases are TGTGCCAGCAGTCCTGAACCAGGGGGGGAAAAACTGTTTTTT.

The gene calls are TRBV6-5 and TRBJ2-4; 7 bases fit TRBD1. Germline lookup yields CDR1 MNHEY and CDR2 SVGAGI. CDR3 length: 14 residues. The J segment lost 6 bases and the V segment lost 6 bases, leaving 8 bases of the junction unmatched. For the CDR3, the DNA is TGTGCCAGCAGCTCTGGGGACAGCTTAAACATTCAGTACTTC. This gives the protein CASSSGDSLNIQYF.

The genes are TRBV6-1 and TRBJ2-1, with TRBD2 matching over 14 bases. This CDR3 is built from 17 residues. Looked up from germline, CDR1 is MNHNS and CDR2 is SASEGT. The trim removed 4 bases at V and 8 bases at J, leaving 10 bases unmatched. CDR3 in amino acids: CASSGGRTSGGPDEQFF. CDR3 DNA: TGTGCCAGCAGTGGGGGCCGGACTAGCGGGGGGCCGGATGAGCAGTTCTTC.